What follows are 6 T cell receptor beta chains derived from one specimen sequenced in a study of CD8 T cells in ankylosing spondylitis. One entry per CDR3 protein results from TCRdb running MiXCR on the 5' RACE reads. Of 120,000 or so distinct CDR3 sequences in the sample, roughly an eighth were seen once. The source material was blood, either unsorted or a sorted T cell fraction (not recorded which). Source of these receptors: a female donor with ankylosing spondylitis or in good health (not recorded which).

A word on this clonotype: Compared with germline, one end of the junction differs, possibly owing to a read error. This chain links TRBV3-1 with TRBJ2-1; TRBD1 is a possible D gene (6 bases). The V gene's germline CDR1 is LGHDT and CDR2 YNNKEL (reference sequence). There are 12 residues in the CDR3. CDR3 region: CASSPKGTNQLF. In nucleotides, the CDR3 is TGTGCCAGCAGCCCGAAGGGGACAAATCAGCTCTTC.

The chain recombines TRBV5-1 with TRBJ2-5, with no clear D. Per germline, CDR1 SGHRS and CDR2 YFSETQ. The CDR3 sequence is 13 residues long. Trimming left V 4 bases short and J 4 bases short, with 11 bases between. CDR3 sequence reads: CASSPLVGETQYF. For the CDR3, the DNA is TGCGCCAGCAGCCCCCTAGTTGGAGAGACCCAGTACTTC.

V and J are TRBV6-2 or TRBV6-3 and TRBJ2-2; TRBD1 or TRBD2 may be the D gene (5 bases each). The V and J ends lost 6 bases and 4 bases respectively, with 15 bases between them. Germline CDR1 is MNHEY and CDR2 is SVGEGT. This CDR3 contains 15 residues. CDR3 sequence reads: CASSPGTGPTGELFF. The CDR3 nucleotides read TGTGCCAGCAGCCCAGGGACGGGGCCCACCGGGGAGCTGTTTTTT.

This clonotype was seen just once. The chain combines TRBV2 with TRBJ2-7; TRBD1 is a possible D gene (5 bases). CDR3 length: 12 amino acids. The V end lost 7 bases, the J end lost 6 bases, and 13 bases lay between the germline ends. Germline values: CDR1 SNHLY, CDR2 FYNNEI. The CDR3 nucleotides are TGTGCCAGCAATGGGGCCATTCGCGAGCAGTACTTC. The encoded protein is CASNGAIREQYF.

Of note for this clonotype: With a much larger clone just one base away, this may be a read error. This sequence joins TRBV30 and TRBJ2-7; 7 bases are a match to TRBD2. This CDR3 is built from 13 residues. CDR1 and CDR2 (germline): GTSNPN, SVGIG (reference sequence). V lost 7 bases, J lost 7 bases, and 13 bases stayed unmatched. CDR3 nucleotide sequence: TGTGCCTCGATGTGGGGAGGGTCTGGTGAGCAGTACTTC. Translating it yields CASMWGGSGEQYF.

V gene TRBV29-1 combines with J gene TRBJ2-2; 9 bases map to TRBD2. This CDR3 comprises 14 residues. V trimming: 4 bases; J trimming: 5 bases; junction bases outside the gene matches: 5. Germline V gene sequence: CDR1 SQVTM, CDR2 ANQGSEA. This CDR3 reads CSVVAGVDTGELFF. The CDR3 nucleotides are TGCAGCGTTGTAGCGGGGGTGGATACCGGGGAGCTGTTTTTT.